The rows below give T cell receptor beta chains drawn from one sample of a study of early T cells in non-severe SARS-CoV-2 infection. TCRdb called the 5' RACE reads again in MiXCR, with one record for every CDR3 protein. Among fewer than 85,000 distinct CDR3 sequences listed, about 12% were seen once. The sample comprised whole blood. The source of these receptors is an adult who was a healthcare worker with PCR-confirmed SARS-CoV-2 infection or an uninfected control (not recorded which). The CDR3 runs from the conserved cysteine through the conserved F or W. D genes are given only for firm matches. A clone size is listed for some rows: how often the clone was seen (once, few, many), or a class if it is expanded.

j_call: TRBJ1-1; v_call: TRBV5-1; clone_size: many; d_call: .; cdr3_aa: CASSLGHRNTEAFF; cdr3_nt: TGCGCCAGCAGCTTGGGACACCGAAACACTGAAGCTTTCTTT
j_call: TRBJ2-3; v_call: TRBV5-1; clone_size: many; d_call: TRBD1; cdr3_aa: CASSRRTGGTDTQYF; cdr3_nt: TGCGCCAGCAGCAGACGGACAGGGGGCACAGATACGCAGTATTTT
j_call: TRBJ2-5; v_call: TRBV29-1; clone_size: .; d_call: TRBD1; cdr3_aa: CSVDSAQGAETQYF; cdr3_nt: TGCAGCGTTGATTCGGCCCAGGGGGCAGAGACCCAGTACTTC
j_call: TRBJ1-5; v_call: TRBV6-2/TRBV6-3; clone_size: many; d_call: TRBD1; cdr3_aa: CASTPGQGSYINQPQHF; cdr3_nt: TGTGCCAGCACCCCTGGACAGGGGTCTTATATCAATCAGCCCCAGCATTTT
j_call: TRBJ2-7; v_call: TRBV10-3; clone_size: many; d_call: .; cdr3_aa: CAIKKETGNYEQYF; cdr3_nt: TGTGCCATCAAAAAAGAGACAGGCAACTACGAGCAGTACTTC
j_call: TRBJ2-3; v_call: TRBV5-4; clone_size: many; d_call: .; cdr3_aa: CASSWPADTQYF; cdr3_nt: TGTGCCAGCAGCTGGCCGGCGGATACGCAGTATTTT
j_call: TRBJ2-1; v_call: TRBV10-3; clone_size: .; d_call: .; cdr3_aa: CAIRTPRGEQFF; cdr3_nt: TGTGCCATCCGTACCCCCCGGGGTGAGCAGTTCTTC
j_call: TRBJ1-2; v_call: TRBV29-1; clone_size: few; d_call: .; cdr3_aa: CSGLNTANYGYTF; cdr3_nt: TGCAGCGGGCTTAACACAGCTAACTATGGCTACACCTTC
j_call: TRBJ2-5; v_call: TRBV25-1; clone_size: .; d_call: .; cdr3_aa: CASSEPPPGETQYF; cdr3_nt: TGTGCCAGCAGTGAACCCCCCCCGGGAGAGACCCAGTACTTC
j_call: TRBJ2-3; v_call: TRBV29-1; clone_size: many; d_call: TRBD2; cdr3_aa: CSGSRTSGDLTDTQYF; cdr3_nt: TGCAGCGGTTCCCGGACTAGCGGAGACCTCACAGATACGCAGTATTTT
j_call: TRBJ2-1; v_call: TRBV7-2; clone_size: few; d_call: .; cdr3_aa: CASSRHNADGLGNEQFF; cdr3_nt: TGTGCCAGCAGTAGACACAATGCGGACGGGCTGGGGAATGAGCAGTTCTTC
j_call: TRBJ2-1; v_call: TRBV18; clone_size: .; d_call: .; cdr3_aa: CASSPPAGPSYNEQFF; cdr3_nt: TGTGCCAGCTCACCACCGGCCGGGCCTTCCTACAATGAGCAGTTCTTC
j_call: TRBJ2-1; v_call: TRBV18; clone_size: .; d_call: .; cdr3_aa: CASSSPTGTNEQFF; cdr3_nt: TGTGCCAGCTCATCGCCCACAGGGACGAATGAGCAGTTCTTC
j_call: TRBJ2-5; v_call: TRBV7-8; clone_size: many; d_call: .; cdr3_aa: CASSLGRVEETQYF; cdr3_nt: TGTGCCAGCAGCTTAGGCAGGGTTGAAGAGACCCAGTACTTC
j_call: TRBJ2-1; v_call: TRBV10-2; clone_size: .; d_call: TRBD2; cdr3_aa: CASFTGLGANEQFF; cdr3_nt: TGCGCCAGCTTTACGGGACTAGGGGCCAATGAGCAGTTCTTC
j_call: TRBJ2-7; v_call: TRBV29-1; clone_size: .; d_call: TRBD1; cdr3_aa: CSALQQGYEQYF; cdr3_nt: TGCAGCGCACTACAACAGGGGTACGAGCAGTACTTC
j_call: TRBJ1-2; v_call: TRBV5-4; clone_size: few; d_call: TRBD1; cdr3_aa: CASRLGQGYGYTF; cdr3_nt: TGTGCCAGCAGACTGGGACAGGGATATGGCTACACCTTC
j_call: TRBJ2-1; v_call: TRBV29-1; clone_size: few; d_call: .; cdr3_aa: CSVHRDNYNEQFF; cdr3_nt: TGCAGCGTCCACCGGGACAACTACAATGAGCAGTTCTTC
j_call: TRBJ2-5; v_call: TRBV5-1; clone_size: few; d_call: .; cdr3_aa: CASSVGGAIRETQYF; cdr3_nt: TGCGCCAGCAGCGTAGGGGGGGCAATACGAGAGACCCAGTACTTC
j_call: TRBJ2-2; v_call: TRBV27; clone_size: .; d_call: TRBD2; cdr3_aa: CASSPSLWEGGTGELFF; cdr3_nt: TGTGCCAGCAGTCCATCCCTATGGGAGGGAGGAACCGGGGAGCTGTTTTTT
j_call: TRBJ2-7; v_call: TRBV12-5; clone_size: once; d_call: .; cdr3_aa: CASSKGVLYEQYF; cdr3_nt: TGTGCTAGTTCGAAGGGGGTCTTGTACGAGCAGTACTTC
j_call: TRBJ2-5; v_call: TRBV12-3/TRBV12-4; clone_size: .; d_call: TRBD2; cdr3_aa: CASSFDTSAQETQYF; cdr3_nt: TGTGCCAGCAGTTTCGACACTAGCGCCCAAGAGACCCAGTACTTC
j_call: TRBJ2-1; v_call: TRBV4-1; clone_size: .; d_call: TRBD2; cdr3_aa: CASSQRLAGAYNEQFF; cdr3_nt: TGCGCCAGCAGCCAAAGACTAGCGGGGGCCTACAATGAGCAGTTCTTC
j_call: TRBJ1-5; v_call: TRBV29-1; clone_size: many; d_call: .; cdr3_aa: CSVGEGPNQPQHF; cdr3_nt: TGCAGCGTTGGTGAAGGACCCAATCAGCCCCAGCATTTT
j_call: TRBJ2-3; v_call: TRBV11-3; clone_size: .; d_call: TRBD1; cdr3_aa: CASSLEGGATDTQYF; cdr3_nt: TGTGCCAGCAGCTTAGAAGGGGGCGCGACAGATACGCAGTATTTT
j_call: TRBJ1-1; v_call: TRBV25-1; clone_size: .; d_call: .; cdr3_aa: CASSEADRRVGAFF; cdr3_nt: TGTGCCAGCAGTGAGGCTGACCGGAGGGTGGGTGCTTTCTTT
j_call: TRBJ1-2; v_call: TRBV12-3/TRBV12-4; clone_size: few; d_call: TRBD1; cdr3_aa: CASSIGGAGYGYTF; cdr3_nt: TGTGCCAGCAGTATAGGGGGCGCGGGCTATGGCTACACCTTC
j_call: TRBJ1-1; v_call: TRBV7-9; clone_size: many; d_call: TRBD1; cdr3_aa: CASSSPYRTGGNEAFF; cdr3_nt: TGTGCCAGCAGCTCTCCCTATAGGACAGGGGGTAATGAAGCTTTCTTT
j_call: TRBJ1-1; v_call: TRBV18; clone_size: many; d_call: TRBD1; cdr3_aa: CASSPGMTGWNTEAFF; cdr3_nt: TGTGCCAGCTCACCGGGGATGACAGGGTGGAACACTGAAGCTTTCTTT
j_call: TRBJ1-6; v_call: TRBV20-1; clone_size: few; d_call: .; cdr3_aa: CSARDLSGNYNSPLHF; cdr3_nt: TGCAGTGCTAGAGATCTGTCAGGGAATTATAATTCACCCCTCCACTTT
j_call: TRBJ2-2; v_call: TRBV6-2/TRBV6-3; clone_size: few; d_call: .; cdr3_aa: CASSYLTNTGELFF; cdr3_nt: TGTGCCAGCAGTTACCTCACTAACACCGGGGAGCTGTTTTTT
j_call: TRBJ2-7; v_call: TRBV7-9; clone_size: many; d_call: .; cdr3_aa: CASSRDYEQYF; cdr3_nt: TGTGCCAGCAGCCGCGACTACGAGCAGTACTTC
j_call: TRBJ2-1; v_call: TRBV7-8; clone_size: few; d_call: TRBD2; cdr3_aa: CASSLPRRLAGSLRGEQFF; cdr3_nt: TGTGCCAGCAGCTTGCCCAGGCGCCTAGCGGGTTCCCTGCGCGGTGAGCAGTTCTTC
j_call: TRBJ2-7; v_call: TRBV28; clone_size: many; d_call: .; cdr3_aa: CASSPAPGPKKGYEQYF; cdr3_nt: TGTGCCAGCAGTCCGGCGCCGGGTCCTAAGAAGGGCTACGAGCAGTACTTC
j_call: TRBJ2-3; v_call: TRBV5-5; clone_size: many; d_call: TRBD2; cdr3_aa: CASSLELAGGPGTDTQYF; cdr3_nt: TGTGCCAGCAGCTTGGAACTAGCGGGAGGGCCGGGCACAGATACGCAGTATTTT
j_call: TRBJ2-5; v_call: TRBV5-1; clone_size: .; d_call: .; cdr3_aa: CASSPGTSEGTQYF; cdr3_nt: TGCGCCAGCAGCCCCGGGACCTCGGAAGGGACCCAGTACTTC
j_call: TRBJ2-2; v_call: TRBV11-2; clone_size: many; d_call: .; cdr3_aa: CASSLEASGELFF; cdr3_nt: TGTGCCAGCAGCTTAGAAGCTAGCGGGGAGCTGTTTTTT
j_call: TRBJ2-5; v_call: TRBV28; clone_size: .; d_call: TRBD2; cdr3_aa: CASSLYGTTQETQYF; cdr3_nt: TGTGCCAGCAGTTTGTACGGGACTACCCAAGAGACCCAGTACTTC
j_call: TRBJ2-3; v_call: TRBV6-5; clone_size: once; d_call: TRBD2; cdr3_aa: CVSFSSGETDTQYF; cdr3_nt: TGTGTCAGCTTTTCGAGCGGGGAGACAGATACGCAGTATTTT
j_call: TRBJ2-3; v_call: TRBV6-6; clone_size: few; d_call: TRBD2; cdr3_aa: CASSPERLAGGTDTQYF; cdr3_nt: TGTGCCAGCAGTCCCGAACGACTAGCGGGGGGGACAGATACGCAGTATTTT
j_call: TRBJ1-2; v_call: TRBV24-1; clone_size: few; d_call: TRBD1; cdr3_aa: CATSDRTGTAGGYTF; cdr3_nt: TGTGCCACCAGTGACAGGACAGGGACCGCCGGGGGCTACACCTTC